This T cell receptor (beta chain) came from a study of CXCR3-negative and CXCR3-positive naive CD8 T cells. It was by 5' RACE with UMI labels that the TRB cDNA libraries were prepared. TCRdb reprocessed the 5' RACE reads, with one entry per CDR3 protein and no DNA. The specimen's table records fewer than 50,000 distinct CDR3 sequences. Material: naive CXCR3- CD8+ T cells from blood. This sample's subset: CD45RO-CCR7+CD27+CD95- naive CD8+ T cells lacking CXCR3 (TNR3-). The source is a human donor in good health. Some clones in this sample may be carry-over from other donors' samples.

CDR3 residues: CASSLSGGFTEQFF. The V and J genes are TRBV19 and TRBJ2-1; TCRdb reports TRBD2, a call that lacks DNA to check it against. The CDR3 is 14 amino acids. Per the germline V gene, CDR1 is LNHDA and CDR2 is SQIVND (reference sequence).